The next 5 T cell receptor beta chains were all read from a single sample in a study of blood T cell repertoires in COVID-19. Sequencing used immunoSEQ multiplex PCR; TCRdb keeps in-frame clones, though not all of them. The table lists roughly 200,000 clones, around 87% of them singletons, with 0.6% to 0.8% in the top ten. Sequences were obtained from peripheral blood. Every receptor here comes from a man between 45 and 60 years old with acute or convalescent COVID-19.

The count of this clone is one. In nucleotides, the CDR3 is TGTGCCAGCAGTTTAATCCCCAGGGAAAACACTGAAGCTTTCTTT. Its protein product is CASSLIPRENTEAFF. The chain joins TRBV27 to TRBJ1-1; a weak D match, TRBD1 (5 bases). V lost 2 bases to trimming and J lost 2 bases, with 12 bases between them. Per germline, CDR1 MNHEY and CDR2 SMNVEV (reference sequence). This CDR3 is built from 15 residues.

The chain combines TRBV11-2 with TRBJ1-3; 7 bases fit TRBD1. CDR1 SGHAT and CDR2 FQNNGV come from the germline V gene. J gave up 1 base and V 4 bases, and 7 bases lay outside the gene matches. This CDR3 region has 16 residues. The CDR3 coding sequence is TGTGCCAGCAGCTCAGGGGGGTACAGATCTGGAAACACCATATATTTT. As protein: CASSSGGYRSGNTIYF.

The chain links TRBV19 to TRBJ1-3; D is ambiguous. The CDR3 spans 14 residues. CDR1 is LNHDA, CDR2 SQIVND, per germline (reference sequence). Between the trimmed V and J ends, which lost 4 bases and 0 bases, there was a span of 7 bases. The CDR3 region is CASSRQNSGNTIYF. CDR3 nucleotide sequence: TGTGCCAGTAGTAGACAAAACTCTGGAAACACCATATATTTT.

This chain connects TRBV5-1 to TRBJ1-1, with TRBD1 matching 8 bases. This CDR3 region has 15 residues. In germline, CDR1 is SGHRS, CDR2 YFSETQ. J lost 8 bases, V lost 4 bases, and 13 bases had no gene match. CDR3 sequence: CASSPNLPGQGEAFF. The CDR3 DNA reads as TGCGCCAGCAGCCCTAACCTACCCGGACAGGGAGAAGCTTTCTTT.

This chain connects TRBV6-1 to TRBJ1-1; D is unclear. Germline assignment: CDR1 MNHNS and CDR2 SASEGT. This CDR3 is 14 amino acids long. Trimming pared 2 bases from V and 0 bases from J, leaving 7 bases between. The chain's CDR3 is CASSENGMNTEAFF. CDR3 sequence (DNA): TGTGCCAGCAGTGAAAACGGTATGAACACTGAAGCTTTCTTT.